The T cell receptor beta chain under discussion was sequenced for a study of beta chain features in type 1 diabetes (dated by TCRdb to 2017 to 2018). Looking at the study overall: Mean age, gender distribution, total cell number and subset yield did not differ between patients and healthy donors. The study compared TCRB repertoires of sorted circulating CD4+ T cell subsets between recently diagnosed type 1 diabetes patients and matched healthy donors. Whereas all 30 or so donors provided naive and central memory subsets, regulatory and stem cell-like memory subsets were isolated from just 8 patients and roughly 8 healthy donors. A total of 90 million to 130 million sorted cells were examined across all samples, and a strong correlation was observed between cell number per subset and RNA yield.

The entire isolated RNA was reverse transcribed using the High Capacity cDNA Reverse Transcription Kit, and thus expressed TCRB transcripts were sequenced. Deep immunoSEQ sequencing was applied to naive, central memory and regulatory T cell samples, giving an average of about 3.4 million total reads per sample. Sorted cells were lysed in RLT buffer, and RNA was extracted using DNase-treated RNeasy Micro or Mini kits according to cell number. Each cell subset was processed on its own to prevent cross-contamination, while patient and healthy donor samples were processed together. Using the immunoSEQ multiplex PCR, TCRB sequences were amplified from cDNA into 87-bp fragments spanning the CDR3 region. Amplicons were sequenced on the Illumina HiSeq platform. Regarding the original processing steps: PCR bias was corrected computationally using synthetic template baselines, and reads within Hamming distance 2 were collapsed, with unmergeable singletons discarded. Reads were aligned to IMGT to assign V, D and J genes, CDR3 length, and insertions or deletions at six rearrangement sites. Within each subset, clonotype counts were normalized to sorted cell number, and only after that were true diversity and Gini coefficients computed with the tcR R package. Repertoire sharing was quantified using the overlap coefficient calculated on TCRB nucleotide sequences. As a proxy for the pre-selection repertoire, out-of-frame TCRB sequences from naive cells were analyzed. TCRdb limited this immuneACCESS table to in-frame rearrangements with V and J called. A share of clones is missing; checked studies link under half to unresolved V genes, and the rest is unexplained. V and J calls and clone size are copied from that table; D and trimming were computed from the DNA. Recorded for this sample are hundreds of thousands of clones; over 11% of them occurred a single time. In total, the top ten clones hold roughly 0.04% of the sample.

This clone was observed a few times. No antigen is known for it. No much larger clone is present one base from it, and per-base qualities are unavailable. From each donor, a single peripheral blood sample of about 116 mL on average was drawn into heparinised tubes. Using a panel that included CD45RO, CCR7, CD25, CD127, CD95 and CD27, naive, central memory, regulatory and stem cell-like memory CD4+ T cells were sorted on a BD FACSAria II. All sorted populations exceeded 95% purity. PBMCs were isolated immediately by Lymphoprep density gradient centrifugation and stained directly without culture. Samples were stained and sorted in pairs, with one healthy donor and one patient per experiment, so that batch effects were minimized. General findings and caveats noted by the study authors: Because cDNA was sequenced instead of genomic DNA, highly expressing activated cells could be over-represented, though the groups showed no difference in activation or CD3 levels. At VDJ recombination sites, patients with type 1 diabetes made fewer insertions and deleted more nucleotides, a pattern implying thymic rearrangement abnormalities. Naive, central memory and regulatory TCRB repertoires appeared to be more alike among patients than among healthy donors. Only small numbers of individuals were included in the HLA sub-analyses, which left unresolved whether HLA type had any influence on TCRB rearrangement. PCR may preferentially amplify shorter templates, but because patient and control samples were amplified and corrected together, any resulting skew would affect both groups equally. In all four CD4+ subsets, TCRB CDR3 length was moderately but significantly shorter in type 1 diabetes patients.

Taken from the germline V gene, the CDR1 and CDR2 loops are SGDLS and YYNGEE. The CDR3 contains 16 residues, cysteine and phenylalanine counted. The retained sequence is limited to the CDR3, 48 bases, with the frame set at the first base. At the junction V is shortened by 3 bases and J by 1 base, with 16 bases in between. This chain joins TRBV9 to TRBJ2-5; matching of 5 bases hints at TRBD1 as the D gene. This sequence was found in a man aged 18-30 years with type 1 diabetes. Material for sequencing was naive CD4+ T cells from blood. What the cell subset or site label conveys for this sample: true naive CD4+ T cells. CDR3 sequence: CASSETMGPSQETQYF. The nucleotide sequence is TGTGCCAGCAGCGAGACCATGGGGCCCTCCCAAGAGACCCAGTACTTC.